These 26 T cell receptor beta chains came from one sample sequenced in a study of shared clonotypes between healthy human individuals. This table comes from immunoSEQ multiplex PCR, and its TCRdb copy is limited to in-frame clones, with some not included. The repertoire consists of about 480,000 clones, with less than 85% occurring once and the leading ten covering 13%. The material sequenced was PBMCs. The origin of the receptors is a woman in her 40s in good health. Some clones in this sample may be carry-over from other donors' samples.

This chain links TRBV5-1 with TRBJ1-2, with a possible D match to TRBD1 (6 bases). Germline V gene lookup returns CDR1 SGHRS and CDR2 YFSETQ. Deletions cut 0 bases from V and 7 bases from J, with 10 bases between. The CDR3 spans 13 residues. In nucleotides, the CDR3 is TGCGCCAGCAGCTTGGGGGCAGGGGTTGGCTACACCTTC. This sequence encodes CASSLGAGVGYTF.

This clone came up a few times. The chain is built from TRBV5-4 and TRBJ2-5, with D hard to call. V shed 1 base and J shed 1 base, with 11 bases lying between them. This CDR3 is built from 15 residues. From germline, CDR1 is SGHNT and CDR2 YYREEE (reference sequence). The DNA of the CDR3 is TGTGCCAGCAGCTTGATTCCAGCTCCCCAAGAGACCCAGTACTTC. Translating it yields CASSLIPAPQETQYF.

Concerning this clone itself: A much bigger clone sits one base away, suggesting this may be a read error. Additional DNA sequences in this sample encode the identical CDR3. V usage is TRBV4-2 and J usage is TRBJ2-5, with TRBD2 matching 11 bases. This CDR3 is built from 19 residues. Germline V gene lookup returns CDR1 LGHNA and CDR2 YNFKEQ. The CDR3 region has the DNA TGTGCTAGCAGCCAAGATCGAGGGCTAGCGGGAGGTCGGCAAGAGACCCAGTACTTC. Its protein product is CASSQDRGLAGGRQETQYF.

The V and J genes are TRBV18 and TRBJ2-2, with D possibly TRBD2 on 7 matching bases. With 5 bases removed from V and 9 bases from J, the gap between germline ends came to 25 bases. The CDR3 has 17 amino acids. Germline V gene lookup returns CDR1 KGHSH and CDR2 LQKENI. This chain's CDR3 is CASSSEGGATFSRELFF. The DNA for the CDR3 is TGTGCCAGCTCATCCGAGGGGGGGGCGACTTTCTCCCGGGAGCTGTTTTTT.

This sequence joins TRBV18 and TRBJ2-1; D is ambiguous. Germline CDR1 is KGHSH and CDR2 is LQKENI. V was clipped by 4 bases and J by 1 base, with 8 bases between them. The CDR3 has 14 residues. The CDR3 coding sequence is TGTGCCAGCTCACTCATAATTTCCTACAATGAGCAGTTCTTC. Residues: CASSLIISYNEQFF.

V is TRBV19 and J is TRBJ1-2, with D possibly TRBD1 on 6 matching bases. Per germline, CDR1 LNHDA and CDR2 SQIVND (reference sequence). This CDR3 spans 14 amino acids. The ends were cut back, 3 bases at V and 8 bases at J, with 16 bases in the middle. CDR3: CASSIPQGPGGYTF. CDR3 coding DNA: TGTGCCAGTAGTATTCCTCAGGGGCCAGGCGGCTACACCTTC.

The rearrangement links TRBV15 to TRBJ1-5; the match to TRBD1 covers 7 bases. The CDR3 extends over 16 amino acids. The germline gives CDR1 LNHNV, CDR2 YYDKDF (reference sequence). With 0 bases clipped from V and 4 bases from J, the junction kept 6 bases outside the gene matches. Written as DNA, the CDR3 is TGTGCCACCAGCAGAGATAGGGGACAGCGGAATCAGCCCCAGCATTTT. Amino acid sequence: CATSRDRGQRNQPQHF.

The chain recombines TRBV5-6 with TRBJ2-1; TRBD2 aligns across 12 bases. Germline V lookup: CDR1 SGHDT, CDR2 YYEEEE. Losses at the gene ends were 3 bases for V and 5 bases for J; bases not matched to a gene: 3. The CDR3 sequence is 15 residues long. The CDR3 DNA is TGTGCCAGCAGCTGGGGACTAGCGGGCAACAATGAGCAGTTCTTC. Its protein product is CASSWGLAGNNEQFF.

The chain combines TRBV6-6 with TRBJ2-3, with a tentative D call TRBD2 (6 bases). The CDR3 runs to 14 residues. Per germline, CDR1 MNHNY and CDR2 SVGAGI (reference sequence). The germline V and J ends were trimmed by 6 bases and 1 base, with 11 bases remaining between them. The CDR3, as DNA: TGTGCCAGCAGGGACTACCGAGGCACAGATACGCAGTATTTT. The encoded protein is CASRDYRGTDTQYF.

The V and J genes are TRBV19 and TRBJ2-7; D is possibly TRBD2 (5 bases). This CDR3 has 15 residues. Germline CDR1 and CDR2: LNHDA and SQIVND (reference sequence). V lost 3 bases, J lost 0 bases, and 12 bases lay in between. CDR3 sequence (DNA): TGTGCCAGTAGTATGAAGTGGGAGAGCTCCTACGAGCAGTACTTC. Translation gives CASSMKWESSYEQYF. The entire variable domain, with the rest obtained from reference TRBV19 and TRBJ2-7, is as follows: DGGITQSPKYLFRKEGQNVTLSCEQNLNHDAMYWYRQDPGQGLRLIYYSQIVNDFQKGDIAEGYSVSREKKESFPLTVTSAQKNPTAFYLCASSMKWESSYEQYFGPGTRLTVT.

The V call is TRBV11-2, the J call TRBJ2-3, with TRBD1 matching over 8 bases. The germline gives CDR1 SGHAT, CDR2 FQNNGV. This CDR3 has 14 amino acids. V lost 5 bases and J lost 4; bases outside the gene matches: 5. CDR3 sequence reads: CASSLDRVADTQYF. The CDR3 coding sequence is TGTGCCAGCAGCCTGGACAGGGTCGCAGATACGCAGTATTTT.

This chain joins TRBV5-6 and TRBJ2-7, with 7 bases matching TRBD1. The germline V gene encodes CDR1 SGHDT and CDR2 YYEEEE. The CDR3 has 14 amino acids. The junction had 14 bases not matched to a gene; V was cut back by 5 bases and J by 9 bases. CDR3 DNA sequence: TGTGCCAGCAGGGTACAGGGGTACGGTCTGGGGCAGTACTTC. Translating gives CASRVQGYGLGQYF.

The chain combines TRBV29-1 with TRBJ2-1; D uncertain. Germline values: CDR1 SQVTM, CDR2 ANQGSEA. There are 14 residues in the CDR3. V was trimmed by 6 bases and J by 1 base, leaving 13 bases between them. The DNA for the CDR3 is TGCAGCGTGCCCGGAGACACTTCCTACAATGAGCAGTTCTTC. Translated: CSVPGDTSYNEQFF.

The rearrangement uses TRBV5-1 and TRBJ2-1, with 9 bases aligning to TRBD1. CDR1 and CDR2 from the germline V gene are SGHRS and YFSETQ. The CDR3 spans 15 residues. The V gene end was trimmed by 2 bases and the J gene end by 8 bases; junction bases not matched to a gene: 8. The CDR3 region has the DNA TGCGCCAGCAGCTTACTTAACAGGGGGCAGGATGAGCAGTTCTTC. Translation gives CASSLLNRGQDEQFF.

CDR3 coding DNA: TGTGCCTGGAGGCCGGGGGGGGAGGGGATCAATGAGCAGTTCTTC. As protein: CAWRPGGEGINEQFF. The chain carries TRBV30 and TRBJ2-1; 8 bases line up with TRBD2. Germline values: CDR1 GTSNPN, CDR2 SVGIG (reference sequence). The length of the CDR3 is 15 residues. The J segment lost 6 bases and the V segment lost 3 bases, leaving 10 bases of the junction unmatched.

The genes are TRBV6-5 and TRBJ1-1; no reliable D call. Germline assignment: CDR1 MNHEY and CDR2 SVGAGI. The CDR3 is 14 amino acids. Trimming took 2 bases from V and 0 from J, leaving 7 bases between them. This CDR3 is CASSYRALNTEAFF. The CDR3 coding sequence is TGTGCCAGCAGTTACCGGGCCCTGAACACTGAAGCTTTCTTT.

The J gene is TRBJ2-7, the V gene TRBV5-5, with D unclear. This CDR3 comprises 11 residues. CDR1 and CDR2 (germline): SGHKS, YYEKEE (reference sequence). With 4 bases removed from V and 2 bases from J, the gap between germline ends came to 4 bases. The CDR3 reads CASSQTYEQYF. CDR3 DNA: TGTGCCAGCAGCCAAACCTACGAGCAGTACTTC. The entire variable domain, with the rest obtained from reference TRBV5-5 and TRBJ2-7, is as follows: DAGVTQSPTHLIKTRGQQVTLRCSPISGHKSVSWYQQVLGQGPQFIFQYYEKEERGRGNFPDRFSARQFPNYSSELNVNALLLGDSALYLCASSQTYEQYFGPGTRLTVT.

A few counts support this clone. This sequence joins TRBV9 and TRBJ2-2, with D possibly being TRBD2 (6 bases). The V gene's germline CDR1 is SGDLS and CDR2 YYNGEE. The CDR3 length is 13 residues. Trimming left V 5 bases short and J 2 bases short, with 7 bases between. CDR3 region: CASRGLNTGELFF. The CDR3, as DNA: TGTGCCAGCAGGGGACTCAACACCGGGGAGCTGTTTTTT.

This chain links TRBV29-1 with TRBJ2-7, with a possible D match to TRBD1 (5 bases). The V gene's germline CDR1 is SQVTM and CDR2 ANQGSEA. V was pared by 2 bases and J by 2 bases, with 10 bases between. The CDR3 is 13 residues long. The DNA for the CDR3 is TGCAGCGTTGAATGGCAAGGGGCCTACGAGCAGTACTTC. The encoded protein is CSVEWQGAYEQYF.

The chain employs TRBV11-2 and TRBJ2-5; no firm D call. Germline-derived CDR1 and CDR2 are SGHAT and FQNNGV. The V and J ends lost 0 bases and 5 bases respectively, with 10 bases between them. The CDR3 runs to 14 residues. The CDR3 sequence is CASSLDPNLETQYF. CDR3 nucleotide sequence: TGTGCCAGCAGCTTAGACCCCAACCTCGAGACCCAGTACTTC.

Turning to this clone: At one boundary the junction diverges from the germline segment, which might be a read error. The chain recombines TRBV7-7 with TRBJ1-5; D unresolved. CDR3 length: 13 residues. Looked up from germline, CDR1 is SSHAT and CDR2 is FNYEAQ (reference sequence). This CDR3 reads CASSLEKGQPQHF. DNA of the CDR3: TGTGCTAGCAGCTTAGAAAAGGGTCAGCCCCAGCATTTT.

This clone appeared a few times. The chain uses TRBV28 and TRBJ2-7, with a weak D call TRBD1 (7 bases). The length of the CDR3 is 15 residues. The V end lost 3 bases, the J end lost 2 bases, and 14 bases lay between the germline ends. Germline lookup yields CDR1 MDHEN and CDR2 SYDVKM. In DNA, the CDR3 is TGTGCCAGCAGTTTCAGCGGAGGGACAGCCTACGAGCAGTACTTC. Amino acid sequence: CASSFSGGTAYEQYF. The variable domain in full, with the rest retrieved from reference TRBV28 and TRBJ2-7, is DVKVTQSSRYLVKRTGEKVFLECVQDMDHENMFWYRQDPGLGLRLIYFSYDVKMKEKGDIPEGYSVSREKKERFSLILESASTNQTSMYLCASSFSGGTAYEQYFGPGTRLTVT.

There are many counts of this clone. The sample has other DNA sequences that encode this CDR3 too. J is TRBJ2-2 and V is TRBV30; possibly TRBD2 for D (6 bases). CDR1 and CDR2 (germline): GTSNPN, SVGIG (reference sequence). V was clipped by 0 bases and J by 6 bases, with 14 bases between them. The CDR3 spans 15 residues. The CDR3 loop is CAWSVQGREAGELFF. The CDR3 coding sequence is TGTGCCTGGAGTGTTCAGGGCAGGGAGGCCGGGGAGCTGTTTTTT.

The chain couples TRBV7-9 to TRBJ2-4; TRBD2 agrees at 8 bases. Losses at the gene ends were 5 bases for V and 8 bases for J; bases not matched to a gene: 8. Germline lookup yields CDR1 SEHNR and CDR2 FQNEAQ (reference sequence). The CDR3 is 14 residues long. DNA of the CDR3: TGTGCCAGCAGCCTCCGGAGCGGGGGTGACATTCAGTACTTC. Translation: CASSLRSGGDIQYF.

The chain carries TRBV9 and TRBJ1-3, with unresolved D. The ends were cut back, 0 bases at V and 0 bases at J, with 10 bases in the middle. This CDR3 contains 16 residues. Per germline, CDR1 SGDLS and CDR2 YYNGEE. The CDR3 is CASSVGGPASGNTIYF. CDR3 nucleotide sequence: TGTGCCAGCAGCGTAGGAGGGCCAGCCTCTGGAAACACCATATATTTT.

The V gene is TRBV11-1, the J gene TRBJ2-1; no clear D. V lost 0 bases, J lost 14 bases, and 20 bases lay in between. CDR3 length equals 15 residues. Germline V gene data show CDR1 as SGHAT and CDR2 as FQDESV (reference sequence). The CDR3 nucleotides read TGTGCCAGCAGCTTAGCGCATGGGGATTGGGAAGAAAAGTTCTTC. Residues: CASSLAHGDWEEKFF.